This T cell receptor (beta chain) came from a study of blood T cell repertoires in COVID-19. Using immunoSEQ multiplex PCR, the repertoire was profiled, and TCRdb retains in-frame clones only, with some absent. Among approximately 250,000 clones listed, about 89% were seen once. Germline CDR1 LNHDA, CDR2 SQIVND (reference sequence). There are 13 residues in the CDR3. Trimming took 4 bases from V and 8 from J, leaving 11 bases between them. This chain connects TRBV19 to TRBJ1-4, with no clear D. What was sequenced was peripheral blood. This receptor was taken from a middle-aged man with active or convalescent COVID-19. The CDR3 region has the DNA TGTGCCAGTAGTAACACTCCGGGGGAAAAACTGTTTTTT. Encoded protein: CASSNTPGEKLFF.